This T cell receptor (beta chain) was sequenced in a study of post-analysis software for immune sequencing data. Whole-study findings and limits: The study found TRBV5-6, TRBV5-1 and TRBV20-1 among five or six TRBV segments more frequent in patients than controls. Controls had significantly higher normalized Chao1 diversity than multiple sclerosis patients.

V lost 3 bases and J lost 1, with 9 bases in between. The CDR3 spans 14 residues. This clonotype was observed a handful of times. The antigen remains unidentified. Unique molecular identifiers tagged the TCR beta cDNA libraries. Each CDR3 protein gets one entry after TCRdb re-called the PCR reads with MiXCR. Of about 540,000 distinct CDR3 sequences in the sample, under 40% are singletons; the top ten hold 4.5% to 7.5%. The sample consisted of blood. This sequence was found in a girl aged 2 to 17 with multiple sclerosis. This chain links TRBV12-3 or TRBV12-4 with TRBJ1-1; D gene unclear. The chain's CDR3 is CASSFTVPNTEAFF. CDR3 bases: TGTGCCAGCAGTTTTACGGTACCGAACACTGAAGCTTTCTTT.